The sequence of this TCR beta chain was determined in a study of T cells in Graves' hyperthyroidism and ophthalmopathy. General observations from the study: Among clonotypes expanded in thyroid above 0.001, most were also found in blood.

V dropped 4 bases and J dropped 8 bases, with 16 bases sitting between them. The germline gives CDR1 SGHRS, CDR2 YFSETQ. The CDR3 extends over 15 amino acids. Authors of the study amplified TCR beta CDR3 regions from RNA transcripts. The HTBI primer set drove a first-round RT-PCR of the TCR CDR3. TCRdb re-called the multiplex PCR reads through MiXCR, storing one row per CDR3 protein. The profile shows around 660,000 distinct CDR3 sequences, 45% of them singletons. Note on this clonotype: Its antigen is currently unknown.

The gene calls are TRBV5-1 and TRBJ1-6, with unresolved D. Sequencing was performed on peripheral blood or thyroid tissue (not recorded which). The receptor's source is an adult man with Graves' disease, either hyperthyroidism or ophthalmopathy (not recorded which). CDR3 DNA: TGCGCCAGCAGCGCCAGTCCCCGACCCGATTCACCCCTCCACTTT. Protein sequence: CASSASPRPDSPLHF.